This T cell receptor beta chain was sequenced for a study of CD4 T cells in relation to SARS-CoV-2 and coronaviruses (dated by TCRdb to about 2021). Study-wide context: Patient-derived lymphoblastoid cell lines were used to map the HLA restriction of shared crossreactive spike epitopes. Memory CD4+ T cell crossreactivity between SARS-CoV-2 and common cold coronavirus spike proteins was assessed at the TCR clonotype level in the study. Samples from three pre-COVID donors and the naive versus memory experiments were sequenced with the Adaptive Biotechnologies TCR-sequencing kit; other data were Illumina-based. A different TCR-beta assay, based on Illumina, was used to sequence expansion assays from other donors in the study.

CD4+ T cells from unexposed donors were collected before the COVID-19 pandemic (2011-2018). To separate naive from memory CD4+ T cells, cryopreserved PBMCs first underwent CD4 enrichment and then EasySep naive CD4+ T cell enrichment. The leukapheresis product used for the unexposed donors was purchased from a commercial source. PBMCs were isolated from leukapheresis product or whole blood by Ficoll-Paque PLUS gradient centrifugation. The PBMCs went either fresh into the expansion assay or into cryopreservation at -140 degrees C. The QIAamp Micro DNA Kit was used to extract genomic DNA from the CD4+ T cells. The full study reports these points: Naive versus memory sequencing indicated that memory recall responses, rather than primary responses primed during culture, are detected by the assay. Memory CD4+ clonotypes crossrecognizing SARS-CoV-2 and at least one common cold coronavirus spike were found in around 71% of donors. Significantly weaker SARS-CoV-2-driven expansion was shown by crossreactive clones than by monoreactive clones, consistent with antigenic imprinting. Crossreactivity analysis centred on spike protein, so crossreactivity against other viral proteins was not assessed. Small numbers of patients and of tested TCRs limited the study. No donor contributed both pre-pandemic and post-infection samples, which limited tracing the source of pre-existing responses.

Deep-resolution immunoSEQ TCR-beta sequencing was performed on DNA from uncultured naive and memory CD4+ T cells. The paper's processing steps were these. Preprocessing removed nonproductive sequences and CDR3s not starting with C, not ending with F or W, or shorter than 7 amino acids. Cultured and uncultured naive and memory CD4+ repertoires were searched for previously identified spike- and CEF-reactive CDR3s. Pairwise Levenshtein distance, computed with the stringdist R package after three terminal residues were trimmed from each end, was used as the measure of CDR3 homology. In its TCRdb copy, this immuneACCESS table keeps in-frame sequences only and misses some clones. Where compared with another copy, unresolved V genes explain less than half of these, and the others have no known cause. V, J and clone size derive from that table, while D and trimming were established from the DNA sequence. Here the sample has 60,000 to 75,000 clones; 85% to 95% occur a single time. The ten largest clones represent 0.2% to 0.25% of the sample.

Worth noting for this clone: No antigen is known for it. Base qualities are not at hand, and no much larger clone is one base apart.

V sheds 3 bases and J sheds 0 bases, leaving 17 bases between their ends. CDR1 and CDR2 are drawn from the germline V gene (reference sequence): SEHNR, FQNEAQ. Counted from cysteine to phenylalanine, this CDR3 has 18 amino acids. Just the 54-base CDR3 DNA is kept, in frame starting at base 1. This receptor was identified in a human donor in good health. The receptor chain draws on TRBV7-9 and TRBJ1-4, with no confidently assigned D gene. Sequencing was done on a sample of naive CD4+ T cells from PBMCs. Per the publication, the cell subset or site label means: naive CD4+ T cells isolated by negative enrichment. For the CDR3, the sequence is CASSFANRGGTTNEKLFF. In nucleotides, the sequence is TGTGCCAGCAGCTTCGCCAACCGGGGAGGGACAACTAATGAAAAACTGTTTTTT.